One sample yielded the 10 T cell receptor beta chains listed below, sequenced in a study of T cell repertoires in cytomegalovirus infection. In TCRdb, the reads were re-called with MiXCR into one record per CDR3 protein. Counted here are roughly 990,000 distinct CDR3 sequences, more than 25% occurring once; the ten biggest clones make up around 15%. Antigens of these TCRs are unknown. The sequencing used cultured CD8+ T cells from PBMCs, collected from culture after CMV antigen stimulation. The receptors come from a human donor in good health (CMV status not recorded). Some clones in this sample may be carry-over from other donors' samples.

This clonotype was seen a few times. The J gene is TRBJ1-6, the V gene TRBV6-5; TRBD1 is a possible D gene (6 bases). In germline, CDR1 is MNHEY, CDR2 SVGAGI. CDR3 length: 18 residues. V was pared by 4 bases and J by 7 bases, with 23 bases between. The CDR3 here is CASSSSTTGTKGNSPLHF. In DNA form, the CDR3 reads TGTGCCAGCAGTTCTTCCACCACCGGGACAAAAGGCAATTCACCCCTCCACTTT.

This clonotype was recorded at least ten times. The chain joins TRBV7-9 to TRBJ2-5; the D gene is possibly TRBD1 (5 bases). Germline-derived CDR1 and CDR2 are SEHNR and FQNEAQ (reference sequence). The V and J ends lost 5 bases and 2 bases respectively, with 9 bases between them. CDR3 size: 13 residues. CDR3 nucleotides: TGTGCCAGCAGCCGAAAGGGGCAAGAGACCCAGTACTTC. Translation: CASSRKGQETQYF.

The chain uses TRBV6-2 or TRBV6-3 and TRBJ1-2; D is unclear. Trimming removed 8 bases from V and 1 base from J, with 14 bases in between. There are 14 residues in the CDR3. CDR1 MNHEY and CDR2 SVGEGT come from the germline V gene. The CDR3 DNA sequence: TGTGCCAGCGTAAAGACGGGCCTTAACTATGGCTACACCTTC. Protein: CASVKTGLNYGYTF.

A word on this clonotype: An end of the junction does not agree with germline; a read error may underlie this. The V gene is TRBV2, the J gene TRBJ1-2; D not resolved. This CDR3 is built from 8 residues. Per germline, CDR1 SNHLY and CDR2 FYNNEI. DNA of the CDR3: TGTGCCAGCAGTGAATTATTTTTC. Residues: CASSELFF.

This clonotype showed up just a few times. The J gene is TRBJ2-1, the V gene TRBV7-6; D perhaps matches TRBD2 (5 bases). CDR1 and CDR2 (germline): SGHVS, FNYEAQ. V was clipped by 5 bases and J by 7 bases, with 12 bases between them. The CDR3 runs to 13 residues. CDR3 region: CASSPPGENEQFF. The CDR3, as DNA: TGTGCCAGCAGCCCCCCTGGGGAGAATGAGCAGTTCTTC.

The table lists this clonotype with a few counts. The genes are TRBV6-2 or TRBV6-3 and TRBJ1-5; 7 nucleotides align to TRBD1. Germline V lookup: CDR1 MNHEY, CDR2 SVGEGT. This CDR3 spans 17 amino acids. With 6 bases clipped from V and 0 bases from J, the junction kept 11 bases outside the gene matches. The CDR3, as DNA: TGTGCCAGCAGGAACCGGGACAGACATTATAGCAATCAGCCCCAGCATTTT. Translated: CASRNRDRHYSNQPQHF.

About this clonotype: Possible read error: a much larger clone is one base away. In DNA form, the CDR3 reads TGTGCCAGCAGCTCGCACCTACTAGCGGGGGGGCAAGAGACCCGGTACTTC. This sequence encodes CASSSHLLAGGQETRYF. This rearrangement joins TRBV7-2 to TRBJ2-5; 13 bases line up with TRBD2. The CDR3 spans 17 residues. Germline CDR1 and CDR2: SGHTA and FQGNSA.

The genes are TRBV7-2 and TRBJ2-7, with D possibly being TRBD2 (5 bases). The V end lost 5 bases, the J end lost 3 bases, and 14 bases lay between the germline ends. The germline V gene encodes CDR1 SGHTA and CDR2 FQGNSA. This CDR3 contains 14 residues. CDR3 protein: CASSLGVPIYEQYF. CDR3 nucleotides: TGTGCCAGCAGCCTCGGGGTCCCAATCTACGAGCAGTACTTC.

The chain uses TRBV25-1 and TRBJ2-5, with D tentatively TRBD2 (6 bases). The CDR3 length is 14 residues. V lost 2 bases, J lost 4 bases, and 11 bases lay in between. Per germline, CDR1 MGHDK and CDR2 SYGVNS. For the CDR3, the DNA is TGTGCCAGCAGTGAAAGGGCCGGGGGAGAGACCCAGTACTTC. Residues: CASSERAGGETQYF.

Turning to this clonotype: A read error may be the cause here, since a much bigger clone is one base away. This chain uses TRBV7-2 with TRBJ2-1; 7 bases fit TRBD2. CDR1 SGHTA and CDR2 FQGNSA come from the germline V gene. CDR3 length: 17 amino acids. Unmatched junction bases numbered 13, after V lost 5 bases and J lost 3 bases. The CDR3 region is CASSPRVGLEGYNEQFF. CDR3 in DNA: TGTGCCAGCAGCCCGAGGGTCGGACTAGAGGGCTACAATGAGCAGTTCTTC.